A selection of T cell receptor beta chains follows, all from one sample in a study of CD8 T cell repertoires and HIV-1 epitope variants. The antigens of these receptors remain unknown. Measured with immunoSEQ multiplex PCR; TCRdb has only the in-frame clones, and not every one. Among 2,000 to 3,000 clones, around 72% were seen once, and the ten largest hold roughly two fifths. Sequencing was performed on cultured CD8+ T cells derived from PBMCs. These receptors all stem from a male donor with HIV. The CDR3 runs from the conserved cysteine through the conserved F or W. The D gene is left open where the match is weak. The size entry is marked missing in some rows and otherwise reads once, few, many or a size class.

clone_size: NA; v_call: TRBV7-2; d_call: NA; j_call: TRBJ1-1; cdr3_nt: TGTGCCAGCAGCTCCGTTGGGGGGGACACTGAAGCTTTCTTT; cdr3_aa: CASSSVGGDTEAFF
clone_size: NA; v_call: TRBV5-6; d_call: NA; j_call: TRBJ2-1; cdr3_nt: TGTGCCAGCAGCTTGGGAGGAGGTAGCGGACCGTACAATGAGCAGTTCTTC; cdr3_aa: CASSLGGGSGPYNEQFF
clone_size: once; v_call: TRBV13; d_call: TRBD2; j_call: TRBJ2-2; cdr3_nt: TGTGCCAGCGGAGGGGCGGGAGTGGAAACCGGGGAGCTGTTTTTT; cdr3_aa: CASGGAGVETGELFF
clone_size: once; v_call: TRBV29-1; d_call: NA; j_call: TRBJ2-1; cdr3_nt: TGCAGCGTTCAGGGCTTCTCCTACAATGAGCAGTTCTTC; cdr3_aa: CSVQGFSYNEQFF
clone_size: NA; v_call: TRBV5-6; d_call: TRBD1; j_call: TRBJ1-3; cdr3_nt: TGTGCCAGCAGCCAGGGGGACACCATATATTTT; cdr3_aa: CASSQGDTIYF
clone_size: NA; v_call: TRBV7-8; d_call: NA; j_call: TRBJ2-1; cdr3_nt: TGTGCCAGCAGCTTAGATCCGGGAATGGATGAGCAGTTCTTC; cdr3_aa: CASSLDPGMDEQFF
clone_size: NA; v_call: TRBV30; d_call: TRBD1; j_call: TRBJ1-5; cdr3_nt: TGTGCCTGGAGTTCTGGGACAGCCCAGGGGCAGCCCCAGCATTTT; cdr3_aa: CAWSSGTAQGQPQHF
clone_size: NA; v_call: TRBV19; d_call: NA; j_call: TRBJ2-5; cdr3_nt: TGTGCCAGTAGTACCCACGGGGGAGAGACCCAGTACTTC; cdr3_aa: CASSTHGGETQYF
clone_size: once; v_call: TRBV2; d_call: NA; j_call: TRBJ1-2; cdr3_nt: TGTGCCAGCACCCTTCGGAGGGAGGGGGATGGCTACACCTTC; cdr3_aa: CASTLRREGDGYTF
clone_size: few; v_call: TRBV19; d_call: NA; j_call: TRBJ1-2; cdr3_nt: TGTGCCAGTAGTATAGATCATCGGGGGGGCTACACCTTC; cdr3_aa: CASSIDHRGGYTF
clone_size: NA; v_call: TRBV27; d_call: TRBD2; j_call: TRBJ2-3; cdr3_nt: TGTGCCAGCAGACCCACGACTAGCGGGAGGGCTAGCACAGATACGCAGTATTTT; cdr3_aa: CASRPTTSGRASTDTQYF
clone_size: NA; v_call: TRBV13; d_call: TRBD1; j_call: TRBJ2-3; cdr3_nt: TGTGCCAGCAGCTTCTTACCGGACAGGGTTGCGGATACGCAGTATTTT; cdr3_aa: CASSFLPDRVADTQYF
clone_size: NA; v_call: TRBV6-5; d_call: NA; j_call: TRBJ2-3; cdr3_nt: TGTGCCAGCAGTCCTGGACTGAGAGACGGTACGCAGTATTTT; cdr3_aa: CASSPGLRDGTQYF
clone_size: NA; v_call: TRBV4-2; d_call: TRBD2; j_call: TRBJ2-7; cdr3_nt: TGTGCCAGCAGCCAAGAAATCGCCCCTCGGGCTAGCGGGGGCTACGAGCAGTACTTC; cdr3_aa: CASSQEIAPRASGGYEQYF
clone_size: NA; v_call: TRBV2; d_call: TRBD2; j_call: TRBJ2-3; cdr3_nt: TGTGCCAGCAGTGAAGCGGGCCTAGCGGGCACAGATACGCAGTATTTT; cdr3_aa: CASSEAGLAGTDTQYF
clone_size: once; v_call: TRBV7-2; d_call: NA; j_call: TRBJ1-5; cdr3_nt: TGTGCCAGCAGCTTAGACGTCTTTGTGAATCAGCCCCAGCATTTT; cdr3_aa: CASSLDVFVNQPQHF